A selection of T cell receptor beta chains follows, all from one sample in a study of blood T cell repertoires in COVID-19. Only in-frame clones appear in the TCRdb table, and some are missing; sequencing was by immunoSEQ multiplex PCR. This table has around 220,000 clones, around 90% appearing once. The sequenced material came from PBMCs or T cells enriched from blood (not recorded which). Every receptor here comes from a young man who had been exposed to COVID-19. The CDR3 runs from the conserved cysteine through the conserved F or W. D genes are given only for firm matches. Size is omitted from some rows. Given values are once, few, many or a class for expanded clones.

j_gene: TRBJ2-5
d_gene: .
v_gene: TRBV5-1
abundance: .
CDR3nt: TGCGCCAGCAGCTTGGTGTCCCCGGGGACCCAGTACTTC
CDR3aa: CASSLVSPGTQYF

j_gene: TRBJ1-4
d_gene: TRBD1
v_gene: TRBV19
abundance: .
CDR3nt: TGTGCCAGTAGTATGATTTGGACAGGGCGGGAAAAACTGTTTTTT
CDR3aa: CASSMIWTGREKLFF

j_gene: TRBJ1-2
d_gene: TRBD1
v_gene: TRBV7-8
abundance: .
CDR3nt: TGTGCCAGCAGCACCCGGGACAGTTACTATGGCTACACCTTC
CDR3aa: CASSTRDSYYGYTF

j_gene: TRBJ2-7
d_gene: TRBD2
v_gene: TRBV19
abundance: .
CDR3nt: TGTGCCAGTAGTCAAGCGGGGTCCTACGAGCAGTACTTC
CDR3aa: CASSQAGSYEQYF

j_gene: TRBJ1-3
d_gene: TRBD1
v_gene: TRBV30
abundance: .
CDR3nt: TGTGCCTGGAGTGCTGGGGGACAGGGCCTCTCTGGAAACACCATATATTTT
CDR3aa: CAWSAGGQGLSGNTIYF

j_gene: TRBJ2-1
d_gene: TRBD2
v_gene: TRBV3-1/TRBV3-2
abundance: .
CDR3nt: TGTGCCAGCAGCCTGGGACTAGCGGGGGTTGGAGAGCAGTTCTTC
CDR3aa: CASSLGLAGVGEQFF

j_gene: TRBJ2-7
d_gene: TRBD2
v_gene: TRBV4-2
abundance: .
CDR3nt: TGTGCCAGCAGCCAAGAGGTCCACAGCGGGGGAACCTACGAGCAGTACTTC
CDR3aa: CASSQEVHSGGTYEQYF

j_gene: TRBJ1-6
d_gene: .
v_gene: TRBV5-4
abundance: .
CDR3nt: TGTGCCAGCAGCACATGGACTCCATATAATTCACCCCTCCACTTT
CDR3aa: CASSTWTPYNSPLHF

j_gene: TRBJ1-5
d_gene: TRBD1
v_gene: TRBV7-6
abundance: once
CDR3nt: TGTGCCAGCAGCTTTGAGACAGGGGTGCAGCCCCAGCATTTT
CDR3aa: CASSFETGVQPQHF

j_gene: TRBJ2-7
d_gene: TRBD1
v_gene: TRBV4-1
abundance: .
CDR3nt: TGCGCCAGCAGTCCTCAACAGGGGTTGGGTTACTACGAGCAGTACTTC
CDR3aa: CASSPQQGLGYYEQYF

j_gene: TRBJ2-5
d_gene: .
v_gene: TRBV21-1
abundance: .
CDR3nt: TGTGCCAGCATGGCCGACAGGGCGTACGAGACCCAGTACTTC
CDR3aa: CASMADRAYETQYF

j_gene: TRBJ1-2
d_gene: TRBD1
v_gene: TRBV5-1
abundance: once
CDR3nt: TGCGCCAGCAGAGCGACAGGGGTCCCCTCTAACTATGGCTACACCTTC
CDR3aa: CASRATGVPSNYGYTF

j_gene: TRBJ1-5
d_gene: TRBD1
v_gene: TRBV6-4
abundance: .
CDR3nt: TGTGCCAAAACCTTCCGGGACAGGAATCAGCCCCAGCATTTT
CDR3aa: CAKTFRDRNQPQHF

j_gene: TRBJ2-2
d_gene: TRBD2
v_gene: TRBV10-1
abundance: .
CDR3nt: TGCGCCAGCAGTGAGTCGGGGGGGAACGGGGAGCTGTTTTTT
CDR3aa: CASSESGGNGELFF

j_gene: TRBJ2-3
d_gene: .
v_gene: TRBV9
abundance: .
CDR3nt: TGTGCCAGCAGCGTAGGACTAGAAAAGGTAGATACGCAGTATTTT
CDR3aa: CASSVGLEKVDTQYF

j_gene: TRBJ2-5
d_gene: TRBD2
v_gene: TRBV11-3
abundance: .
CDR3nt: TGTGCCAGCAGCTTCGACCCCACTAGCGGGGGGCCCAGGCGGACCCAGTACTTC
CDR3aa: CASSFDPTSGGPRRTQYF

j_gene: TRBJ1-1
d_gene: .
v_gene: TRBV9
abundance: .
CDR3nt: TGTGCCAGCAGCGCTTATTCTACAGGGCCGAACACTGAAGCTTTCTTT
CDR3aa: CASSAYSTGPNTEAFF

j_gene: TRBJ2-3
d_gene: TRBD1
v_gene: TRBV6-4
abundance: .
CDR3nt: TGTGCCAGCAGTGAAACAGGGGGCAACACAGATACGCAGTATTTT
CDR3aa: CASSETGGNTDTQYF

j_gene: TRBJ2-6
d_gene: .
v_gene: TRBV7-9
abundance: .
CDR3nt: TGTGCCAGCAGCCGCTTGAAGGGGTCTGGGGCCAACGTCCTGACTTTC
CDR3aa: CASSRLKGSGANVLTF

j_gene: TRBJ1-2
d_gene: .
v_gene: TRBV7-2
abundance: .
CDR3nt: TGTGCCAGCAGCTTAGCGCCCAGGGAAGGGGGCTACACCTTC
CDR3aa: CASSLAPREGGYTF

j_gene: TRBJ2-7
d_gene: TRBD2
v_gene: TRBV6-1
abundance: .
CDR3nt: TGTGCCAGCAGTGCCCTAGCGGGTGCTAGCTCCTACGAGCAGTACTTC
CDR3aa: CASSALAGASSYEQYF

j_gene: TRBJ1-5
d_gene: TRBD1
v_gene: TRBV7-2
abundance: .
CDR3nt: TGTGCCAGCAGACCCCAACAGGGGAATAGCAATCAGCCCCAGCATTTT
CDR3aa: CASRPQQGNSNQPQHF

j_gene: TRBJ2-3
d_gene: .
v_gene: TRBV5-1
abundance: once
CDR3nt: TGCGCCAGCAGCTACAGGTCAGCCTTTCTATCTAGTAAGACAGATACGCAGTATTTT
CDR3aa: CASSYRSAFLSSKTDTQYF

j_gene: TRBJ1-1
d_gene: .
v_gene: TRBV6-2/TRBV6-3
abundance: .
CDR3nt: TGTGCCAGCAGTTACGTTTTGAGGGAAATGAACACTGAAGCTTTCTTT
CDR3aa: CASSYVLREMNTEAFF

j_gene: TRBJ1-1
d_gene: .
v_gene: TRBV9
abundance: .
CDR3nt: TGTGCCAGCAGCAGGAGACCGGGAACAGCACACACTGAAGCTTTCTTT
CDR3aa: CASSRRPGTAHTEAFF

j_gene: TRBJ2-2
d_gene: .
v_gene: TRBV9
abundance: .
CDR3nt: TGTGCCAGCAGCCGGACCGGGGAGCTGTTTTTT
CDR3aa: CASSRTGELFF